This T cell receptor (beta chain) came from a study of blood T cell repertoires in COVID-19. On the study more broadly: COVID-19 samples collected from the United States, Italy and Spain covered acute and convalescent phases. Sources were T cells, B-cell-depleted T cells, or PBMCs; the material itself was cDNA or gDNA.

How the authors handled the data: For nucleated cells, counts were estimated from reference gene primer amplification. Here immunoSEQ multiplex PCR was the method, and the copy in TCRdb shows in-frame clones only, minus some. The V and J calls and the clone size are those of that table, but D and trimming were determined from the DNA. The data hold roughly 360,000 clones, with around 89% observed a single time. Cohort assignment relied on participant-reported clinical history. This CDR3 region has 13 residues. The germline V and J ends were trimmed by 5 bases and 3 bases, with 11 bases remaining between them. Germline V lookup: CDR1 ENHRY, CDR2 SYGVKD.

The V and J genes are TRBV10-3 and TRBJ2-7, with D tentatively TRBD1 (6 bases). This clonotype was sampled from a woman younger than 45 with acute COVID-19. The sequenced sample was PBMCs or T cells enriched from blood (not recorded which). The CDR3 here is CAISPTGNYEQYF. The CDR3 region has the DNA TGTGCCATCAGTCCAACAGGGAACTACGAGCAGTACTTC.